The entry that follows covers one T cell receptor (beta chain) sequence. PCR used 60 Vbeta primers and 13 Jbeta primers. Data came from immunoSEQ multiplex PCR; TCRdb stores just in-frame clones and leaves some out. The sample lists 150,000 to 200,000 clones, 81% seen once, with around 2% in the top ten. These data belong to a study of cytomegalovirus exposure and HLA in healthy donors. From germline, CDR1 is LGHNA and CDR2 YNFKEQ. The V gene end was trimmed by 4 bases and the J gene end by 6 bases; junction bases not matched to a gene: 10. The length of the CDR3 is 16 residues. The gene calls are TRBV4-2 and TRBJ2-1; TRBD1 matches at 9 bases. The sample was PBMCs. The sequence derives from a young man in good health and CMV-seronegative. DNA for the CDR3: TGTGCCAGCAGCCCCCATAGGGGACAGGGCTTCAATGAGCAGTTCTTC. Translation: CASSPHRGQGFNEQFF.